The present T cell receptor (beta chain) was sequenced within a study of blood T cell dynamics during melanoma immunotherapy. The CDR3 covers 14 residues. V gave up 1 base and J gave up 4 bases; unmatched junction bases: 1. The V gene's germline CDR1 is SGHNT and CDR2 YYREEE (reference sequence). Sequencing used immunoSEQ multiplex PCR; TCRdb keeps in-frame clones, though not all of them. The sample has about 7,300 clones; approximately 77% are singletons. Time point indicated: week 3, after first cycle of checkpoint inhibitor. The specimen comprised blood, sampled from a patient treated with checkpoint blockade. The J gene is TRBJ1-1, the V gene TRBV5-4, with 10 bases that match TRBD1. The sequence came from a human donor with melanoma. The CDR3 spells CASSLRDRGTEAFF. CDR3 bases: TGTGCCAGCAGCTTGAGGGACAGGGGCACTGAAGCTTTCTTT.